This TCR beta chain comes out of a study of blood T cells in healthy people across ages. Caucasian individuals from Russia who were healthy and aged roughly 6 to 95 acted as donors. A note on this clonotype: Its antigen remains unknown.

Points from the study as a whole: A roughly linear age-dependent decrease characterized TCR beta diversity per million T cells.

CDR3 length: 14 amino acids. Germline CDR1 and CDR2: SGHTA and FQGNSA. A second PCR of about 6 to 11 cycles used a sample-barcoded 5' primer and a J-beta primer mix. TCRdb re-called the 5' RACE reads with MiXCR, one entry per CDR3 protein. In the table there are hundreds of thousands of distinct CDR3 sequences, 58% of which are singletons. This rearrangement joins TRBV7-2 to TRBJ2-4; no firm D call. The J call may not be correct, given that the DNA end is closer to TRBJ2-5. The TCR sequence derives from a young man in good health. Sequences were obtained from blood. CDR3 DNA: TGTGCCAGCAGCTTAGTGGCGTTAGGGGAGACCCAGTACTTC. Protein product: CASSLVALGETQYF.